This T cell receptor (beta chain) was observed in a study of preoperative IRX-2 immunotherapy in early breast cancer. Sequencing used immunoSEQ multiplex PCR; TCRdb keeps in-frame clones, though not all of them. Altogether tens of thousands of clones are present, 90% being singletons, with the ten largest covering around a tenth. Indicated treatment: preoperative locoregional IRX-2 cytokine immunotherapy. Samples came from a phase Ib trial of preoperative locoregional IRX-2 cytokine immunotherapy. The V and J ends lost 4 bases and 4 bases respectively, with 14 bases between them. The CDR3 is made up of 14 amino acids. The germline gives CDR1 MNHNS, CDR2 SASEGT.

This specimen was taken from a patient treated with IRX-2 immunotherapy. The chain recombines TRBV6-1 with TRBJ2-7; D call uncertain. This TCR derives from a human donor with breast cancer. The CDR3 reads CASSGSGPWYEQYF. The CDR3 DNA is TGTGCCAGCAGTGGATCAGGCCCGTGGTACGAGCAGTACTTC.